These T cell receptor beta chains were read from a single sample in a study of graft-versus-host responses after intestinal transplantation. The table came from immunoSEQ multiplex PCR; TCRdb's copy has only in-frame clones and leaves some out. The sample consists of more than 12,000 clones, roughly three fifths of them appearing once. The sample here was ileum tissue, taken 524 days after transplant. The origin of the receptors is a human patient who received an intestinal transplant, so some T cells may come from the graft donor. The CDR3 runs from the conserved cysteine through the conserved F or W. A D gene is named only where the DNA matches it firmly. Clone sizes are given selectively: once, few, many, or a class where the clone is expanded.

CASSLARAEGFPYEQYF	TGTGCCAGCAGCTTAGCCCGGGCCGAGGGATTCCCCTACGAGCAGTACTTC	.	TRBV11-3	TRBJ2-7	few
CASSVVTYNEQFF	TGTGCCAGCAGTGTCGTCACATACAATGAGCAGTTCTTC	.	TRBV2	TRBJ2-1	.
CASSLEGRAYGHTF	TGTGCCAGCAGCTTGGAGGGAAGGGCTTATGGCCACACCTTC	.	TRBV7-9	TRBJ1-2	.
CSANRGGTQYF	TGCAGTGCAAACAGGGGAGGTACGCAGTATTTT	.	TRBV20-1	TRBJ2-3	few
CASSTGLAEAFF	TGTGCCAGCAGTACAGGGCTCGCTGAAGCTTTCTTT	.	TRBV2	TRBJ1-1	.
CSAIDREVAFF	TGCAGTGCTATAGACAGGGAAGTGGCTTTCTTT	TRBD1	TRBV20-1	TRBJ1-1	.
CASSHGDYNEQFF	TGCGCCAGCAGCCACGGGGACTACAATGAGCAGTTCTTC	.	TRBV4-1	TRBJ2-1	few
CATRTGDSGYTF	TGTGCCACCCGGACAGGGGACTCCGGCTACACCTTC	TRBD1	TRBV6-5	TRBJ1-2	.
CASRPQGIGEQYF	TGTGCCAGCAGACCACAGGGGATCGGCGAGCAGTACTTC	TRBD1	TRBV27	TRBJ2-7	.
CASSQADRGNIQYF	TGCGCCAGCAGCCAAGCGGACAGGGGGAACATTCAGTACTTC	TRBD1	TRBV4-1	TRBJ2-4	.
CASSLTSQQETQYF	TGCGCCAGCAGCTTGACTAGCCAACAAGAGACCCAGTACTTC	.	TRBV5-1	TRBJ2-5	.
CAITRTGSNTEAFF	TGTGCCATCACCCGGACAGGATCGAACACTGAAGCTTTCTTT	TRBD1	TRBV10-3	TRBJ1-1	few
CASSYSGLSNTGELFF	TGTGCCAGCAGTTACTCGGGACTGAGTAACACCGGGGAGCTGTTTTTT	.	TRBV6-6	TRBJ2-2	.
CASSQAAGSPTTYEQYF	TGCGCCAGCAGCCAAGCCGCGGGGTCCCCAACTACATACGAGCAGTACTTC	.	TRBV4-3	TRBJ2-7	.
CASSPGQGYYEQYF	TGCGCCAGCAGCCCCGGACAGGGATACTACGAGCAGTACTTC	TRBD1	TRBV4-3	TRBJ2-7	few
CASSVDGGPNTEAFF	TGTGCCAGCAGCGTAGATGGGGGCCCGAACACTGAAGCTTTCTTT	.	TRBV9	TRBJ1-1	.
CASSVRGYDGELFF	TGTGCCAGCAGCGTACGGGGGTACGACGGGGAGCTGTTTTTT	.	TRBV9	TRBJ2-2	.
CASREGGTVYEQYF	TGTGCCAGCAGGGAGGGAGGGACGGTCTACGAGCAGTACTTC	TRBD2	TRBV27	TRBJ2-7	medium-sized
CASSPPDRGYRDGYTF	TGCGCCAGCAGCCCTCCGGACAGGGGCTATCGCGATGGCTACACCTTC	TRBD1	TRBV5-1	TRBJ1-2	.
CASKMDSKSYNEQFF	TGCGCCAGCAAAATGGACTCCAAATCCTACAATGAGCAGTTCTTC	.	TRBV5-1	TRBJ2-1	.
CASSRQGGIYEQYF	TGTGCCAGCAGCCGACAGGGGGGCATCTACGAGCAGTACTTC	TRBD1	TRBV7-9	TRBJ2-7	few
CASSMGLAGGTEQFF	TGTGCCAGTAGTATGGGACTAGCGGGGGGGACTGAGCAGTTCTTC	TRBD2	TRBV19	TRBJ2-1	.
CASSFGTGTYNSPLHF	TGTGCCAGCAGCTTCGGGACAGGGACGTATAATTCACCCCTCCACTTT	TRBD1	TRBV7-2	TRBJ1-6	.
CASSSAGGAGVGELFF	TGTGCCAGCAGCTCCGCAGGGGGCGCAGGGGTCGGGGAGCTGTTTTTT	TRBD1	TRBV7-2	TRBJ2-2	.
CASSVGLAGGNEQFF	TGTGCCAGTAGTGTCGGACTAGCGGGAGGGAATGAGCAGTTCTTC	TRBD2	TRBV19	TRBJ2-1	few
CASSLTGGIISGANVLTF	TGCGCCAGCAGTCTTACGGGGGGTATTATTTCCGGGGCCAACGTCCTGACTTTC	TRBD2	TRBV5-1	TRBJ2-6	.
CAIAGQSSGNTIYF	TGTGCCATCGCGGGACAGAGCTCTGGAAACACCATATATTTT	TRBD1	TRBV10-3	TRBJ1-3	.
CASTLAPGGKYEQFF	TGTGCCAGCACCCTGGCGCCAGGGGGCAAATATGAGCAGTTCTTC	TRBD1	TRBV13	TRBJ2-1	.
CAWSGEAKYNEQFF	TGTGCCTGGAGTGGCGAAGCCAAATACAATGAGCAGTTCTTC	.	TRBV30	TRBJ2-1	once
CASSYGQGFNYGYTF	TGTGCCAGCAGTTACGGACAGGGGTTTAACTATGGCTACACCTTC	TRBD1	TRBV6-6	TRBJ1-2	medium-sized
CASSLGRVQLNTEAFF	TGTGCCAGCAGCTTAGGGAGGGTCCAACTGAACACTGAAGCTTTCTTT	.	TRBV13	TRBJ1-1	.
CASSDSRANSPLHF	TGTGCCAGCAGTGACTCGAGGGCGAATTCACCCCTCCACTTT	.	TRBV6-4	TRBJ1-6	once
CASSDGGRAFF	TGTGCCAGCAGTGACGGGGGGAGAGCTTTCTTT	.	TRBV6-5	TRBJ1-1	.
CASTTGGTNYGYTF	TGTGCCAGCACGACCGGGGGGACTAACTATGGCTACACCTTC	.	TRBV7-9	TRBJ1-2	.
CASSFSVETGGVTF	TGTGCCAGCAGCTTTAGTGTAGAGACAGGGGGCGTCACCTTC	TRBD1	TRBV7-2	TRBJ1-2	.
CASSRVGGYTEAFF	TGTGCCAGCAGCAGGGTGGGAGGGTACACTGAAGCTTTCTTT	.	TRBV5-6	TRBJ1-1	.
CASSEMDGLRSPLHF	TGTGCCAGCAGTGAAATGGACGGACTGAGGTCACCCCTCCACTTT	.	TRBV6-1	TRBJ1-6	medium-sized